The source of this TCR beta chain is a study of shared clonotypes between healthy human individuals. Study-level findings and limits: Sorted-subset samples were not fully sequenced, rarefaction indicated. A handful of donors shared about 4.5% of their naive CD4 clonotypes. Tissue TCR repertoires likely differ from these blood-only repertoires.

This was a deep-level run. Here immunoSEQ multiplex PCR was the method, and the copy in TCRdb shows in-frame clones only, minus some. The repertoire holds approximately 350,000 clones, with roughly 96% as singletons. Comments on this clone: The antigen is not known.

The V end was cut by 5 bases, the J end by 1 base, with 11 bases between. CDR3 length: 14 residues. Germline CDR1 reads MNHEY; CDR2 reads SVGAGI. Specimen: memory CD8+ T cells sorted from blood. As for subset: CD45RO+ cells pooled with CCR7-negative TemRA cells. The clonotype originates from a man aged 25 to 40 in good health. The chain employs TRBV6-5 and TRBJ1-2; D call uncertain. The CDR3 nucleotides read TGTGCCAGCAGTGAACAGTCTTTTAACTATGGCTACACCTTC. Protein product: CASSEQSFNYGYTF.